This TCR beta chain was profiled in a study of T cell repertoires in cytomegalovirus infection. Study information: It was the public TCR beta signatures that indicated both CMV infection and matching HLA type.

V lost 7 bases to trimming and J lost 3 bases, with 10 bases between them. The CDR3 length is 13 residues. The study's findings and limits: Identification of carriers of CMV plus the relevant HLA was performed using cumulative public TCR beta family frequency.

TCRdb ran MiXCR on the reads and lists one entry per CDR3 protein. Of 700,000 to 850,000 distinct CDR3 sequences in the sample, 32% were seen once. For this clonotype: The antigen remains unidentified.

This clonotype was obtained from a human donor in good health (CMV status not recorded). Some clones in this sample may be carry-over from other donors' samples. The chain combines TRBV12-3 or TRBV12-4 with TRBJ2-1; no clear D gene. The sequencing here drew on cultured CD8+ T cells from PBMCs, taken from culture after CMV antigen stimulation. The CDR3 nucleotides read TGTGCCAGCATCCTCGGAAGCTACAATGAGCAGTTCTTC. Protein product: CASILGSYNEQFF.